The entry below describes one T cell receptor (beta chain). Its matching antigen is unknown. The CDR3 is made up of 18 amino acids. Trimming removed 2 bases at V and 0 bases at J, with 14 bases between. The germline V gene has CDR1 LNHDA and CDR2 SQIVND (reference sequence). The record originates from a study of human T cells and chemical hapten exposure. TCRdb independently ran MiXCR on the RACE reads; one entry per CDR3 protein. The data contain around 380,000 distinct CDR3 sequences, about 4.8% of them singletons. Indicated time point: patch test 1, 2 weeks after DPC sensitization. Sample treatment: therapeutic diphenylcyclopropenone sensitization with weekly scalp DPC. Study results and caveats: TCRs above 1 in 1000 frequency did not change with DPC sensitization. Expanded TCRs made up significantly more big CDR3 similarity clusters than controls did.

Source: whole blood, taken in connection with sensitization to the hapten diphenylcyclopropenone (DPC). The source of this sequence is a woman between 50 and 59 years old with alopecia areata. Some clones in this sample may be carry-over from other donors' samples. The J gene is TRBJ2-6, the V gene TRBV19; D may be TRBD1 (5 bases). In DNA form, the CDR3 reads TGTGCCAGTAGTATACGACAGCTCCTAAGCTCTGGGGCCAACGTCCTGACTTTC. It specifies CASSIRQLLSSGANVLTF.